The 18 T cell receptor beta chains below were found in one sample sequenced in a study of OX40 agonist ivuxolimab in advanced cancers. Repertoires were generated with immunoSEQ multiplex PCR, while TCRdb's copy carries only in-frame clones and drops some. The sample carries fewer than 100,000 clones, roughly nine tenths recorded once. Sequenced material: CD4+ or CD8+ T cells sorted from blood, taken in a trial of the OX40 agonist ivuxolimab. These receptors were obtained from an adult with an advanced solid tumor such as melanoma, head and neck, liver or kidney cancer.

This chain links TRBV9 with TRBJ2-5; 9 bases agree with TRBD2. Gene TRBJ2-7 matches the end of the DNA better, so the J call may be wrong. Germline loops: CDR1 SGDLS, CDR2 YYNGEE. CDR3 length: 16 residues. This CDR3 reads CASSVGLAEPTYEQYF. As DNA, the CDR3 is TGTGCCAGCAGCGTAGGACTAGCGGAGCCCACCTACGAGCAGTACTTC.

J is TRBJ1-5 and V is TRBV6-1; D remains unclear. CDR3 length: 15 residues. The V gene's germline CDR1 is MNHNS and CDR2 SASEGT. Trimming cost V 2 bases and J 0 bases, with 8 bases left between them. The CDR3 region has the DNA TGTGCCAGCAGTGAAAAGGTTGGTAGCAATCAGCCCCAGCATTTT. Its translation is CASSEKVGSNQPQHF.

The chain joins TRBV30 to TRBJ1-2; unclear D gene. Trimming took 7 bases from V and 6 from J, leaving 21 bases between them. Per germline, CDR1 GTSNPN and CDR2 SVGIG (reference sequence). The CDR3 has 14 amino acids. CDR3 sequence reads: CASSGVNRGNGYTF. CDR3 DNA sequence: TGTGCCTCCTCAGGAGTAAACCGAGGAAATGGCTACACCTTC. The variable domain in full, with the rest retrieved from reference TRBV30 and TRBJ1-2, is SQTIHQWPATLVQPVGSPLSLECTVEGTSNPNLYWYRQAAGRGLQLLFYSVGIGQISSEVPQNLSASRPQDRQFILSSKKLLLSDSGFYLCASSGVNRGNGYTFGSGTRLTVV.

V gene TRBV7-9 combines with J gene TRBJ1-5, with D possibly matching TRBD1 (5 bases). This CDR3 is 14 amino acids long. CDR1 and CDR2 from the germline V gene are SEHNR and FQNEAQ (reference sequence). Trimming cost V 1 base and J 4 bases, with 8 bases left between them. The CDR3: CASSLGGGNQPQHF. DNA of the CDR3: TGTGCCAGCAGCTTAGGGGGGGGAAATCAGCCCCAGCATTTT.

The chain has TRBV6-1 and TRBJ2-3; tentative D call: TRBD2 (5 bases). Looked up from germline, CDR1 is MNHNS and CDR2 is SASEGT. The CDR3 covers 12 residues. Trimming took off 2 bases at V and 8 bases at J, with 8 bases between the two ends. As DNA, the CDR3 is TGTGCCAGCAGTGAACACGGAGGTACGCAGTATTTT. Amino acid sequence: CASSEHGGTQYF.

This chain joins TRBV6-6 and TRBJ1-1; maybe TRBD1 (5 bases). Germline CDR1 is MNHNY and CDR2 is SVGAGI (reference sequence). The CDR3 is 14 residues long. The V end lost 3 bases, the J end lost 5 bases, and 13 bases lay between the germline ends. Here the CDR3 reads CASSYLGGVTEAFF. CDR3 nucleotide sequence: TGTGCCAGCAGTTATTTAGGAGGGGTTACTGAAGCTTTCTTT.

The V call is TRBV28, the J call TRBJ2-7; no definite D call. Trimming cost V 7 bases and J 2 bases, with 18 bases left between them. This CDR3 contains 15 residues. Germline V gene data show CDR1 as MDHEN and CDR2 as SYDVKM. This CDR3 is CASNPTFGRPYEQYF. Written as DNA, the CDR3 is TGTGCCAGCAACCCAACCTTCGGGCGCCCCTACGAGCAGTACTTC.

The CDR3 DNA reads as TGTGCCTGGACCGACGGGGGTTACCAAGAGACCCAGTACTTC. Translating gives CAWTDGGYQETQYF. V gene TRBV30 combines with J gene TRBJ2-5, with D possibly being TRBD2 (6 bases). Trimming stripped 4 bases from V and 0 bases from J, with 12 bases between. CDR3 size: 14 residues. Per germline, CDR1 GTSNPN and CDR2 SVGIG (reference sequence).

The J gene is TRBJ1-5, the V gene TRBV4-1; no reliable D call. V was pared by 0 bases and J by 4 bases, with 10 bases between. Germline V lookup: CDR1 MGHRA, CDR2 YSYEKL. The CDR3 sequence is 15 residues long. For the CDR3, the DNA is TGCGCCAGCAGCCAAGATCGGGAGTTAAATCAGCCCCAGCATTTT. Translated, it gives CASSQDRELNQPQHF.

The V call is TRBV4-2, the J call TRBJ2-3; D assignment may be TRBD1 or TRBD2 (5 bases each). CDR3 length: 18 residues. Germline assignment: CDR1 LGHNA and CDR2 YNFKEQ. V lost 5 bases to trimming and J lost 1 base, with 22 bases between them. The CDR3 loop is CASSLPTPGRGGTDTQYF. The CDR3 DNA reads TGTGCCAGCAGCTTACCAACTCCGGGGAGAGGGGGCACAGATACGCAGTATTTT.

This sequence joins TRBV6-5 and TRBJ2-1, with D possibly called TRBD1 or TRBD2 (6 bases each). With 3 bases removed from V and 9 bases from J, the gap between germline ends came to 18 bases. In germline, CDR1 is MNHEY, CDR2 SVGAGI. The CDR3 runs 15 residues. CDR3 in amino acids: CASSYRGAVTVEQFF. The CDR3 bases are TGTGCCAGCAGTTATAGGGGGGCCGTTACAGTTGAGCAGTTCTTC.

The chain employs TRBV4-1 and TRBJ2-7; no clear D gene. The V end was cut by 1 base, the J end by 1 base, with 5 bases between. In germline, CDR1 is MGHRA, CDR2 YSYEKL. CDR3 length: 13 amino acids. CDR3: CASSQAQSYEQYF. For the CDR3, the DNA is TGCGCCAGCAGCCAAGCCCAGTCCTACGAGCAGTACTTC.

This chain joins TRBV27 and TRBJ2-7, with TRBD2 matching 10 bases. After removal of 5 bases from V and 3 bases from J, the junction contained 4 bases not matched to a gene. The CDR3 is 14 amino acids. Per the germline V gene, CDR1 is MNHEY and CDR2 is SMNVEV (reference sequence). CDR3 residues: CASSLIAGGYEQYF. CDR3 nucleotide sequence: TGTGCCAGCAGTCTTATAGCGGGAGGCTACGAGCAGTACTTC.

V usage is TRBV19 and J usage is TRBJ2-1; maybe TRBD2 (5 bases). Trimming shortened V by 5 bases and J by 6 bases, and 17 bases separated the two germline ends. The CDR3 has 15 amino acids. Germline V lookup: CDR1 LNHDA, CDR2 SQIVND (reference sequence). CDR3 nucleotide sequence: TGTGCCAGTAGTGTGGCCGGGAAGGGTGGCAATGAGCAGTTCTTC. Amino acids: CASSVAGKGGNEQFF.

This clone was observed a single time. The V gene is TRBV28, the J gene TRBJ1-5, with a weak D call TRBD1 (5 bases). Trimming left V 2 bases short and J 3 bases short, with 8 bases between. This CDR3 region has 14 residues. Germline assignment: CDR1 MDHEN and CDR2 SYDVKM. Written as DNA, the CDR3 is TGTGCCAGCAGTTTAGTGACAGACAATCAGCCCCAGCATTTT. Translated: CASSLVTDNQPQHF. Drawing the rest from reference TRBV28 and TRBJ1-5, the complete variable domain is DVKVTQSSRYLVKRTGEKVFLECVQDMDHENMFWYRQDPGLGLRLIYFSYDVKMKEKGDIPEGYSVSREKKERFSLILESASTNQTSMYLCASSLVTDNQPQHFGDGTRLSIL.

The CDR3 reads CASSSKGGVMNTEAFF. CDR3 coding DNA: TGTGCCAGCAGCTCAAAAGGGGGGGTTATGAACACTGAAGCTTTCTTT. The chain couples TRBV7-9 to TRBJ1-1; a weak D match, TRBD1 (6 bases). Between the trimmed V and J ends, which lost 4 bases and 0 bases, there was a span of 15 bases. Germline CDR1 and CDR2: SEHNR and FQNEAQ (reference sequence). This CDR3 has 16 residues.

The rearrangement joins TRBV7-2 to TRBJ2-7; TRBD2 matches 12 bases. Germline V lookup: CDR1 SGHTA, CDR2 FQGNSA. There are 15 residues in the CDR3. After removal of 4 bases from V and 3 bases from J, the junction contained 4 bases not matched to a gene. The CDR3 protein is CASSSQTSGSYEQYF. The CDR3 nucleotides read TGTGCCAGCAGCTCCCAGACTAGCGGGAGCTACGAGCAGTACTTC.

The V gene is TRBV5-1, the J gene TRBJ2-6, with a possible D match to TRBD2 (5 bases). Germline CDR1 SGHRS, CDR2 YFSETQ. The CDR3 consists of 16 residues. V was pared by 0 bases and J by 2 bases, with 9 bases between. Here the CDR3 DNA reads TGCGCCAGCAGCTTGGTTGTCGGGGCTGGGGCCAACGTCCTGACTTTC. As protein: CASSLVVGAGANVLTF.